One and the same sample provided the 18 T cell receptor beta chains below, sequenced in a study of blood T cell repertoires in COVID-19 (dated by TCRdb to 2018 to 2020). Library construction relied on the immunoSEQ multiplex PCR assay. Not all clones reach the TCRdb copy of this immuneACCESS table, which keeps in-frame sequences only. Checked studies attribute under half of the gap to unresolved V genes and leave the rest unexplained. Here the sample has about 390,000 clones; about 90% occur a single time. The ten largest clonotypes hold 2.3% of the sample. Sample: peripheral blood. These receptors were obtained from a woman in her fifties or sixties with COVID-19, enrolled during active disease.

This chain connects TRBV19 to TRBJ2-1; 12 positions agree with TRBD2. V shed 4 bases, J shed 0 bases, and the junction held 10 bases outside the gene matches. Germline CDR1 reads LNHDA; CDR2 reads SQIVND (reference sequence). This CDR3 is 19 amino acids long. Here the CDR3 reads CASSTPTSGGTSSYNEQFF. CDR3 in DNA: TGTGCCAGTAGTACCCCGACTAGCGGGGGTACAAGCTCCTACAATGAGCAGTTCTTC.

This chain joins TRBV23-1 and TRBJ2-1, with 9 bases lining up with TRBD1. TRBV23-1 is assigned to the ORF class and has an uncertain function. The J segment lost 6 bases and the V segment lost 4 bases, leaving 7 bases of the junction unmatched. The CDR3 consists of 15 residues. Written as DNA, the CDR3 is TGCGCCAGCAGTCCACCGGGACAGGGCATCAATGAGCAGTTCTTC. Translated, it gives CASSPPGQGINEQFF.

The genes are TRBV9 and TRBJ2-2; 8 nucleotides line up with TRBD1. J was trimmed by 1 base and V by 0 bases; bases with no gene match: 8. Per the germline V gene, CDR1 is SGDLS and CDR2 is YYNGEE. CDR3 length: 18 amino acids. CDR3 in DNA: TGTGCCAGCAGCGTAGGACAGGGGTCGCTTAGGAACACCGGGGAGCTGTTTTTT. Translated: CASSVGQGSLRNTGELFF.

On this clone itself: At one end, the junction sequence differs from germline, possibly due to a read error. The CDR3, as DNA: TGTGCCAGCAGCTCCCGGGGGGTCGGGAACGCTGAAGCTTTCTTT. It translates to CASSSRGVGNAEAFF. This chain connects TRBV9 to TRBJ1-1, with D possibly being TRBD1 (5 bases). The CDR3 contains 15 residues. CDR1 and CDR2 from the germline V gene are SGDLS and YYNGEE.

The rearrangement uses TRBV4-2 and TRBJ2-7; a weak D match, TRBD2 (5 bases). CDR3 length: 15 residues. V was clipped by 0 bases and J by 5 bases, with 14 bases between them. Germline CDR1 and CDR2: LGHNA and YNFKEQ. The CDR3 sequence is CASSQDITLGDEQYF. The CDR3, as DNA: TGTGCCAGCAGCCAAGATATAACCCTGGGAGACGAGCAGTACTTC.

The chain is built from TRBV11-2 and TRBJ2-1, with D possibly matching TRBD2 (7 bases). The V and J ends lost 5 bases and 10 bases respectively, with 21 bases between them. This CDR3 has 15 amino acids. Per germline, CDR1 SGHAT and CDR2 FQNNGV. The CDR3, as DNA: TGTGCCAGCAGCCCCTGGTCGGGGGGCACTAAGGAGCAGTTCTTC. It is translated as CASSPWSGGTKEQFF.

CDR3 amino acids: CASRPGQLYNSPLHF. CDR3 sequence (DNA): TGTGCCAGCAGACCGGGACAGCTTTATAATTCACCCCTCCACTTT. This chain connects TRBV6-5 to TRBJ1-6; 7 bases are shared with TRBD1. Germline loops: CDR1 MNHEY, CDR2 SVGAGI. The CDR3 has 15 amino acids. J gave up 4 bases and V 6 bases, and 6 bases lay outside the gene matches.

This clone was recorded only once. This chain connects TRBV6-1 to TRBJ1-2; no firm D call. The germline V gene encodes CDR1 MNHNS and CDR2 SASEGT. Trimming left V 0 bases short and J 4 bases short, with 15 bases between. The CDR3 spans 16 residues. The CDR3 region has the DNA TGTGCCAGCAGTGAAGCGGGAGCCGAAGTATTCTATGGCTACACCTTC. Encoded protein: CASSEAGAEVFYGYTF.

The J gene is TRBJ2-4, the V gene TRBV28, with D unresolved. This CDR3 is 15 amino acids long. V lost 5 bases and J 0 bases, leaving 11 bases between the germline ends. The germline V gene has CDR1 MDHEN and CDR2 SYDVKM. The CDR3 loop is CASSPPLAAKNIQYF. In nucleotides, the CDR3 is TGTGCCAGCAGTCCCCCCCTGGCAGCCAAAAACATTCAGTACTTC. The whole variable domain, remainder taken from reference TRBV28 and TRBJ2-4, is DVKVTQSSRYLVKRTGEKVFLECVQDMDHENMFWYRQDPGLGLRLIYFSYDVKMKEKGDIPEGYSVSREKKERFSLILESASTNQTSMYLCASSPPLAAKNIQYFGAGTRLSVL.

The V call is TRBV5-8, the J call TRBJ1-6; 7 nucleotides match TRBD1. Germline V gene data show CDR1 as SGHTS and CDR2 as YDEGEE. The V gene end was trimmed by 1 base and the J gene end by 7 bases; junction bases not matched to a gene: 2. CDR3 length: 14 residues. The DNA for the CDR3 is TGTGCCAGCAGCTTGACAGGGGTAAATTCACCCCTCCACTTT. Translation gives CASSLTGVNSPLHF.

The chain employs TRBV19 and TRBJ1-1; 9 bases match TRBD1. Germline trimming cut 1 base from V and 5 bases from J; bases unmatched to any gene: 8. Germline values: CDR1 LNHDA, CDR2 SQIVND (reference sequence). The CDR3 has 16 residues. The chain's CDR3 is CASSIAVTGGKTEAFF. The CDR3 coding sequence is TGTGCCAGTAGTATAGCGGTCACAGGGGGCAAGACTGAAGCTTTCTTT.

The chain combines TRBV7-3 with TRBJ2-1; 7 nucleotides match TRBD2. The CDR3 has 15 residues. CDR1 and CDR2 from the germline V gene are SGHTA and FQGTGA. The ends lost 5 bases at V and 7 bases at J; junction bases unmatched: 11. The CDR3 is CASSPRSGGYNEQFF. CDR3 sequence (DNA): TGTGCCAGCAGCCCCAGATCCGGGGGGTATAATGAGCAGTTCTTC. Looking up the rest from reference TRBV7-3 and TRBJ2-1 gives the full variable domain: GAGVSQTPSNKVTEKGKYVELRCDPISGHTALYWYRQSLGQGPEFLIYFQGTGAADDSGLPNDRFFAVRPEGSVSTLKIQRTERGDSAVYLCASSPRSGGYNEQFFGPGTRLTVL.

The CDR3 loop is CASSHVLGQGAEKNIQYF. Written as DNA, the CDR3 is TGTGCCAGCAGCCACGTTCTTGGGCAGGGGGCGGAAAAAAACATTCAGTACTTC. The V and J genes are TRBV4-2 and TRBJ2-4; 8 positions agree with TRBD1. The germline CDR1 and CDR2 sequences are LGHNA and YNFKEQ. The CDR3 is 18 amino acids. With V trimmed by 3 bases and J by 4 bases, 14 bases remained unmatched.

The chain has TRBV5-1 and TRBJ2-2; D perhaps matches TRBD2 (5 bases). Deletions cut 0 bases from V and 7 bases from J, with 10 bases between. The CDR3 is 14 amino acids. The V gene's germline CDR1 is SGHRS and CDR2 YFSETQ. The chain's CDR3 is CASSLGSGIGELFF. For the CDR3, the DNA is TGCGCCAGCAGCTTGGGATCGGGGATCGGGGAGCTGTTTTTT.

The rearrangement uses TRBV7-2 and TRBJ2-6; 7 nucleotides line up with TRBD1. From germline, CDR1 is SGHTA and CDR2 FQGNSA. After removal of 6 bases from V and 0 bases from J, the junction contained 11 bases not matched to a gene. This CDR3 comprises 18 residues. Here the CDR3 reads CASSRDRARSSGANVLTF. In nucleotides, the CDR3 is TGTGCCAGCAGTCGTGACAGGGCCAGAAGCTCTGGGGCCAACGTCCTGACTTTC. The full variable domain, completed using reference TRBV7-2 and TRBJ2-6, is GAGVSQSPSNKVTEKGKDVELRCDPISGHTALYWYRQSLGQGLEFLIYFQGNSAPDKSGLPSDRFSAERTGGSVSTLTIQRTQQEDSAVYLCASSRDRARSSGANVLTFGAGSRLTVL.

The chain uses TRBV2 and TRBJ1-4; 7 nucleotides match TRBD1. The CDR3 has 14 residues. V was clipped by 6 bases and J by 12 bases; unmatched bases: 13. The germline V gene has CDR1 SNHLY and CDR2 FYNNEI. The CDR3 sequence: CASRLNKQGFELFF. CDR3 coding DNA: TGTGCCAGCAGATTAAATAAACAGGGGTTCGAACTGTTTTTT.

CDR3 loop: CASSRRGPSSYNEQFF. In DNA form, the CDR3 reads TGTGCCAGCAGCAGGAGGGGTCCAAGCTCCTACAATGAGCAGTTCTTC. This sequence joins TRBV5-6 and TRBJ2-1; D perhaps matches TRBD2 (6 bases). Between the trimmed V and J ends, which lost 4 bases and 0 bases, there was a span of 14 bases. This CDR3 is built from 16 residues. Germline CDR1 SGHDT, CDR2 YYEEEE.

The chain has TRBV9 and TRBJ1-2; tentative D call: TRBD1 (6 bases). The length of the CDR3 is 14 residues. Looked up from germline, CDR1 is SGDLS and CDR2 is YYNGEE. V was shortened by 5 bases and J by 4 bases, with 15 bases between the two germline ends. The CDR3 sequence is CASSGIQGGYGYTF. The CDR3 nucleotides are TGTGCCAGCAGTGGGATACAGGGTGGCTATGGCTACACCTTC.